The 12 T cell receptor beta chains presented below share a single source sample, sequenced in a study of shared clonotypes between healthy human individuals. CD45RO negativity and positive selection for CCR7 defined naive CD8 cells, a population that excluded terminally differentiated effector memory CD45RA+ cells. The protocol was immunoSEQ multiplex PCR, while the TCRdb copy is restricted to in-frame clones and leaves out a portion. The table records around 550,000 clones, about 95% of them present only once. Sequenced material: naive CD8+ T cells sorted from blood. The receptors stem from a woman in her thirties in good health.

J is TRBJ2-3 and V is TRBV27, with D tentatively TRBD1 (5 bases). The CDR3 totals 14 residues. Trimming stripped 3 bases from V and 4 bases from J, with 11 bases between. Germline V gene lookup returns CDR1 MNHEY and CDR2 SMNVEV (reference sequence). CDR3 loop: CASSFQGSADTQYF. CDR3 DNA sequence: TGTGCCAGCAGTTTTCAGGGCTCGGCAGATACGCAGTATTTT.

The chain links TRBV6-6 to TRBJ2-3, with 11 positions matching TRBD2. CDR1 is MNHNY, CDR2 SVGAGI, per germline (reference sequence). The CDR3 runs to 16 residues. Losses at the gene ends were 4 bases for V and 4 bases for J; bases not matched to a gene: 7. In DNA, the CDR3 is TGTGCCAGCAGTTCGGTCAGGACTAGCGGGCCAGATACGCAGTATTTT. Amino acid sequence: CASSSVRTSGPDTQYF.

Here the CDR3 reads CASSPGAGTTEAFF. The DNA of the CDR3 is TGTGCCAGCAGTCCAGGGGCCGGGACCACTGAAGCTTTCTTT. The V and J genes are TRBV27 and TRBJ1-1; D is perhaps TRBD1 (6 bases). V was shortened by 5 bases and J by 4 bases, with 14 bases between the two germline ends. The CDR3 totals 14 residues. Germline-derived CDR1 and CDR2 are MNHEY and SMNVEV (reference sequence).

The rearrangement links TRBV6-1 to TRBJ1-3; D uncertain. Trimming took off 7 bases at V and 0 bases at J, with 10 bases between the two ends. This CDR3 is built from 14 residues. Germline lookup yields CDR1 MNHNS and CDR2 SASEGT. For the CDR3, the DNA is TGTGCCAGCATCGGACTGTCCTCTGGAAACACCATATATTTT. This gives the protein CASIGLSSGNTIYF.

V usage is TRBV27 and J usage is TRBJ1-1; a weak D match, TRBD1 (5 bases). The V end lost 3 bases, the J end lost 0 bases, and 8 bases lay between the germline ends. The CDR3 has 14 amino acids. Germline V CDR1 and CDR2: MNHEY, SMNVEV (reference sequence). The CDR3 region is CASSFGTVNTEAFF. CDR3 nucleotide sequence: TGTGCCAGCAGTTTTGGGACCGTGAACACTGAAGCTTTCTTT.

The gene calls are TRBV23-1 and TRBJ2-3, with TRBD1 identical over 7 bases. TRBV23-1 is placed among ORFs of uncertain function. The CDR3 runs 15 residues. J was trimmed by 7 bases and V by 6 bases; bases with no gene match: 13. CDR3 nucleotide sequence: TGCGCCAGCAGGCCACAGGGGTCCCCCACTCATACGCAGTATTTT. It yields the protein CASRPQGSPTHTQYF.

This rearrangement joins TRBV29-1 to TRBJ2-4, with a tentative D call TRBD2 (5 bases). This CDR3 region has 13 residues. V was trimmed by 2 bases and J by 8 bases, leaving 13 bases between them. Germline assignment: CDR1 SQVTM and CDR2 ANQGSEA. This CDR3 is CSVESIPGDIQYF. As DNA, the CDR3 is TGCAGCGTTGAATCTATCCCCGGGGACATTCAGTACTTC.

V is TRBV13 and J is TRBJ2-5, with D uncertain. Germline-derived CDR1 and CDR2 are PRHDT and FYEKMQ (reference sequence). This CDR3 is built from 12 residues. The V gene lost 2 bases and the J gene lost 5 bases, with 6 bases spanning the gap. CDR3 coding DNA: TGTGCCAGCAGCTTAAGCGAGGAGACCCAGTACTTC. Amino acid sequence: CASSLSEETQYF. Complete variable domain (other parts from reference TRBV13 and TRBJ2-5): AAGVIQSPRHLIKEKRETATLKCYPIPRHDTVYWYQQGPGQDPQFLISFYEKMQSDKGSIPDRFSAQQFSDYHSELNMSSLELGDSALYFCASSLSEETQYFGPGTRLLVL.

This sequence joins TRBV9 and TRBJ2-7; the D gene is possibly TRBD2 (6 bases). From germline, CDR1 is SGDLS and CDR2 YYNGEE. The V and J ends lost 4 bases and 7 bases respectively, with 12 bases between them. This CDR3 comprises 12 residues. The DNA of the CDR3 is TGTGCCAGCAGCCCGGGAGCGGGTGAGCAGTACTTC. Protein product: CASSPGAGEQYF.

The genes are TRBV28 and TRBJ2-2; D uncertain. CDR3 size: 14 residues. In germline, CDR1 is MDHEN, CDR2 SYDVKM. The ends were cut back, 2 bases at V and 3 bases at J, with 7 bases in the middle. The CDR3 DNA reads as TGTGCCAGCAGTTTAGGGCGGTACACCGGGGAGCTGTTTTTT. It specifies CASSLGRYTGELFF. The full variable domain, in which reference TRBV28 and TRBJ2-2 provide the parts outside the CDR3, is DVKVTQSSRYLVKRTGEKVFLECVQDMDHENMFWYRQDPGLGLRLIYFSYDVKMKEKGDIPEGYSVSREKKERFSLILESASTNQTSMYLCASSLGRYTGELFFGEGSRLTVL.

The chain employs TRBV27 and TRBJ1-5; tentative D call: TRBD1 (5 bases). There are 14 residues in the CDR3. V lost 6 bases to trimming and J lost 0 bases, with 9 bases between them. CDR1 and CDR2 from the germline V gene are MNHEY and SMNVEV (reference sequence). In DNA form, the CDR3 reads TGTGCCAGCAGGACGACAGCTAGCAATCAGCCCCAGCATTTT. This sequence encodes CASRTTASNQPQHF.

This sequence joins TRBV2 and TRBJ1-2; 8 nucleotides agree with TRBD1. Germline CDR1 and CDR2: SNHLY and FYNNEI. With V trimmed by 6 bases and J by 1 base, 4 bases remained unmatched. There are 14 residues in the CDR3. This CDR3 reads CASSLTGDNYGYTF. The CDR3 DNA follows: TGTGCCAGCAGCTTGACAGGGGATAACTATGGCTACACCTTC.